One and the same sample provided the 11 T cell receptor beta chains below, sequenced in a study of CD8 T cells in Susac syndrome. Reverse transcription of roughly 0.5 to 1 ug RNA was carried out with random hexamers. Via MiXCR, TCRdb re-called the immunoSEQ multiplex PCR reads, giving one row per CDR3 protein. The sample carries a few hundred thousand distinct CDR3 sequences, about 91% recorded once. Input material: CD4+ T cells from PBMCs. The origin of the receptors is a human donor with multiple sclerosis.

This rearrangement joins TRBV12-3 or TRBV12-4 to TRBJ2-2; 10 bases align to TRBD2. The CDR3 extends over 17 amino acids. V gave up 2 bases and J gave up 0 bases; unmatched junction bases: 3. CDR3 in amino acids: CASSLSTSGANTGELFF. The DNA of the CDR3 is TGTGCCAGCAGTTTAAGTACTAGCGGGGCGAACACCGGGGAGCTGTTTTTT.

The chain is built from TRBV6-6 and TRBJ1-3; D call uncertain. Germline V gene data show CDR1 as MNHNY and CDR2 as SVGAGI (reference sequence). Trimming shortened V by 6 bases and J by 1 base, and 7 bases separated the two germline ends. This CDR3 is 13 amino acids long. CDR3 region: CASREGSGNTIYF. Here the CDR3 DNA reads TGTGCCAGCAGGGAAGGATCTGGAAACACCATATATTTT.

The chain has TRBV25-1 and TRBJ1-1; TRBD1 matches at 8 bases. Germline V lookup: CDR1 MGHDK, CDR2 SYGVNS. The J segment lost 1 base and the V segment lost 5 bases, leaving 6 bases of the junction unmatched. This CDR3 contains 15 residues. The CDR3 DNA sequence: TGTGCCAGCAGTCCTGGACAGGGTAGGAACACTGAAGCTTTCTTT. It specifies CASSPGQGRNTEAFF.

The V gene is TRBV6-2 or TRBV6-3, the J gene TRBJ2-7; a weak D match, TRBD1 (5 bases). Per germline, CDR1 MNHEY and CDR2 SVGEGT. Between the trimmed V and J ends, which lost 4 bases and 3 bases, there was a span of 16 bases. The CDR3 spans 15 residues. The CDR3 DNA follows: TGTGCCAGCAGTTCGTCGACAGCGAGAAGCTACGAGCAGTACTTC. Protein product: CASSSSTARSYEQYF.

The chain couples TRBV28 to TRBJ2-2; tentatively, D is TRBD1 or TRBD2 (6 bases each). This CDR3 comprises 17 residues. The V gene's germline CDR1 is MDHEN and CDR2 SYDVKM. V was pared by 3 bases and J by 5 bases, with 19 bases between. CDR3 sequence: CASSFKGGRSFTGELFF. The CDR3 DNA sequence: TGTGCCAGCAGTTTTAAGGGGGGTCGGTCTTTTACCGGGGAGCTGTTTTTT.

The chain joins TRBV6-2 or TRBV6-3 to TRBJ2-5; 7 bases match TRBD2. Looked up from germline, CDR1 is MNHEY and CDR2 is SVGEGT. Trimming cost V 0 bases and J 2 bases; bases outside gene matches: 9. This CDR3 has 17 amino acids. In DNA, the CDR3 is TGTGCCAGCAGTTACTCGAATCTAGCGGATATACAAGAGACCCAGTACTTC. Protein sequence: CASSYSNLADIQETQYF.

V gene TRBV7-6 combines with J gene TRBJ1-1; 11 bases agree with TRBD1. The CDR3 is 16 amino acids. Germline-derived CDR1 and CDR2 are SGHVS and FNYEAQ. J was trimmed by 5 bases and V by 7 bases; bases with no gene match: 12. The CDR3 DNA reads TGTGCCAGCACCAAGGAGGGACAGGGGGTTAAGACTGAAGCTTTCTTT. Protein product: CASTKEGQGVKTEAFF.

This clonotype was seen a few times. J is TRBJ2-4 and V is TRBV6-5, with no clear D. The V gene lost 1 base and the J gene lost 8 bases, with 12 bases spanning the gap. The CDR3 totals 14 residues. Germline CDR1 is MNHEY and CDR2 is SVGAGI. The CDR3 protein is CASSYYPGIDIQYF. The DNA of the CDR3 is TGTGCCAGCAGTTACTACCCTGGTATAGACATTCAGTACTTC.

The chain combines TRBV6-6 with TRBJ1-1; no clear D. CDR1 and CDR2 from the germline V gene are MNHNY and SVGAGI (reference sequence). The CDR3 has 13 residues. The V end was cut by 7 bases, the J end by 3 bases, with 12 bases between. DNA of the CDR3: TGTGCCAGCACCATTATTATGCACACTGAAGCTTTCTTT. This translates into CASTIIMHTEAFF.

V gene TRBV30 combines with J gene TRBJ2-2, with 11 bases fitting TRBD2. CDR1 is GTSNPN, CDR2 SVGIG, per germline (reference sequence). The CDR3 is made up of 14 amino acids. J was trimmed by 6 bases and V by 5 bases; bases with no gene match: 5. As DNA, the CDR3 is TGTGCCTGGGAGATTAGCGGGGGGGCCGGGGAGCTGTTTTTT. It translates to CAWEISGGAGELFF. Drawing the rest from reference TRBV30 and TRBJ2-2, the complete variable domain is SQTIHQWPATLVQPVGSPLSLECTVEGTSNPNLYWYRQAAGRGLQLLFYSVGIGQISSEVPQNLSASRPQDRQFILSSKKLLLSDSGFYLCAWEISGGAGELFFGEGSRLTVL.

This sequence joins TRBV4-1 and TRBJ2-1; the D is unclear. This CDR3 region has 13 residues. Trimming pared 0 bases from V and 12 bases from J, leaving 12 bases between. Looked up from germline, CDR1 is MGHRA and CDR2 is YSYEKL. The CDR3 DNA reads TGCGCCAGCAGCCAAGAGTTGGTGGATCCGCAGTTCTTC. It is translated as CASSQELVDPQFF.